The clone carrying this TCR beta chain was counted only a few times. These data belong to a study of blood T cell repertoires in COVID-19. Study in general: PBMCs, B-cell-depleted T cells, or T cells provided the cDNA or gDNA that made up the material.

Assay used: immunoSEQ multiplex PCR; TCRdb lists only in-frame clones, some missing. This table has more than 150,000 clones, more than 85% appearing once. Germline V CDR1 and CDR2: LNHDA, SQIVND (reference sequence). The CDR3 contains 15 residues. Trimming removed 4 bases from V and 4 bases from J; junction bases left unmatched: 3. This sequence originates from a man between 50 and 59 years old with acute or convalescent COVID-19. Material for sequencing was peripheral blood. The V call is TRBV19, the J call TRBJ1-6; 8 positions agree with TRBD1. The CDR3 sequence is CASSTGGGYNSPLHF. In DNA, the CDR3 is TGTGCCAGTAGTACAGGGGGCGGTTATAATTCACCCCTCCACTTT.